This T cell receptor (beta chain) was sequenced during a study of immune cell composition in non-small cell lung cancer. This CDR3 contains 16 residues. Germline CDR1 SGHDN, CDR2 FVKESK. The ends lost 4 bases at V and 3 bases at J; junction bases unmatched: 6. Sequencing used immunoSEQ multiplex PCR; TCRdb keeps in-frame clones, though not all of them. The sample has 2,000 to 3,000 clones; roughly 80% are singletons. These data were also filed under a second study, of CD4 T cells in lung cancer.

The sequence derives from a human donor with non-small cell lung cancer. The sequenced material came from lung tumor tissue. The chain combines TRBV14 with TRBJ2-5, with 12 bases aligning to TRBD2. In nucleotides, the CDR3 is TGTGCCAGCAGCCGACTAGCGGGAGCGGGGGAAGAGACCCAGTACTTC. It encodes CASSRLAGAGEETQYF.